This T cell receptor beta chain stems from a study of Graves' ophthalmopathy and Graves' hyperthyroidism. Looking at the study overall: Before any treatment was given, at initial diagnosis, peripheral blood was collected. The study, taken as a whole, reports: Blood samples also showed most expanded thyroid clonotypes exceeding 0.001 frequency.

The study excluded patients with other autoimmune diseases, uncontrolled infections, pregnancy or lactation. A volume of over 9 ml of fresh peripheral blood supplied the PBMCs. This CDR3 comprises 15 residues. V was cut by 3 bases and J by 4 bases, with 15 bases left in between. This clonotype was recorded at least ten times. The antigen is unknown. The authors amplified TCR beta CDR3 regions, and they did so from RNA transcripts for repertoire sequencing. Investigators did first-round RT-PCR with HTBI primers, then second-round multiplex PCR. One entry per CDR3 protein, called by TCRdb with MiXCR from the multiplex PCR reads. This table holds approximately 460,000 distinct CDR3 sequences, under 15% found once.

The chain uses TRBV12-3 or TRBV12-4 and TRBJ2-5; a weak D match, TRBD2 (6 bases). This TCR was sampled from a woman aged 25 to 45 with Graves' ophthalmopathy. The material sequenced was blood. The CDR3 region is CASSLGSGALETQYF. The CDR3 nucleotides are TGTGCCAGCAGTTTGGGTAGCGGAGCACTAGAGACCCAGTACTTC.